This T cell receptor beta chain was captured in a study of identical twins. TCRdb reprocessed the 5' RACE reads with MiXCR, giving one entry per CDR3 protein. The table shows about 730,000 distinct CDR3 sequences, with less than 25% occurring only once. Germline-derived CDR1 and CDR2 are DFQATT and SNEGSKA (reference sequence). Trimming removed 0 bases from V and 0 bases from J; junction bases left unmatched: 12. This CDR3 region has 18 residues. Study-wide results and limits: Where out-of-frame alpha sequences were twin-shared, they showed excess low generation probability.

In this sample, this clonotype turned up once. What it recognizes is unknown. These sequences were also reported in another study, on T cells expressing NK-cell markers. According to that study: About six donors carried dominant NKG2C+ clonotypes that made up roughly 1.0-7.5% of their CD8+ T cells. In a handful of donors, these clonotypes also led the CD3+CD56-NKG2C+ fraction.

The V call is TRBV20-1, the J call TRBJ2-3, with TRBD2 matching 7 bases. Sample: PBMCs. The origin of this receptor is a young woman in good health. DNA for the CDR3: TGCAGTGCTAGAGATCTGAGCGGGGCTGTCCCAAGCACAGATACGCAGTATTTT. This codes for CSARDLSGAVPSTDTQYF.